The rows below give T cell receptor beta chains drawn from one sample of a study of blood T cell repertoires in COVID-19. Here immunoSEQ multiplex PCR was the method, and the copy in TCRdb shows in-frame clones only, minus some. The sample lists approximately 150,000 clones; about nine tenths were seen once. The sequenced sample was peripheral blood. The receptors here all came from a woman between 65 and 79 years old with acute or convalescent COVID-19. Both conserved end residues are part of each CDR3. Fields, in order: D gene, V gene, J gene, clone size, CDR3 DNA, CDR3 protein. A D gene is named only where the DNA matches it firmly. Clone sizes are given selectively: once, few, many, or a class where the clone is expanded.

D gene: .; V gene: TRBV6-5; J gene: TRBJ2-1; clone size: once; CDR3 DNA: TGTGCCAGCAGTTACTCGATAGGTGCGGGCAGGATTGAGCAGTTCTTC; CDR3 protein: CASSYSIGAGRIEQFF
D gene: .; V gene: TRBV6-1; J gene: TRBJ2-3; clone size: .; CDR3 DNA: TGTGCCAGCAGTGAAATTGGGGGCCGTACGCAGTATTTT; CDR3 protein: CASSEIGGRTQYF
D gene: .; V gene: TRBV21-1; J gene: TRBJ2-1; clone size: once; CDR3 DNA: TGTGCCAGCAGCAAAGCGTCTATTCGTACTAGCGGGAGGGGTGCTGACAATGAGCAGTTCTTC; CDR3 protein: CASSKASIRTSGRGADNEQFF
D gene: .; V gene: TRBV4-1; J gene: TRBJ2-7; clone size: .; CDR3 DNA: TGCGCCAGCAGCCTCAGGGAAAAGCAATCCGAGCAGTACTTC; CDR3 protein: CASSLREKQSEQYF
D gene: TRBD2; V gene: TRBV5-1; J gene: TRBJ2-1; clone size: .; CDR3 DNA: TGCGCCAGCAGCTTACTAGCGCAGAACGACGCTGAGCAGTTCTTC; CDR3 protein: CASSLLAQNDAEQFF
D gene: TRBD2; V gene: TRBV7-2; J gene: TRBJ2-7; clone size: .; CDR3 DNA: TGTGCCAGCAGCCACAGGGGACTAGCGGGGGGGTACGAGCAGTACTTC; CDR3 protein: CASSHRGLAGGYEQYF
D gene: TRBD2; V gene: TRBV4-1; J gene: TRBJ2-1; clone size: .; CDR3 DNA: TGCGCCAGCAGCCAAAGGCCGACTAGCGGGGGGAATGACTACAATGAGCAGTTCTTC; CDR3 protein: CASSQRPTSGGNDYNEQFF
D gene: .; V gene: TRBV10-3; J gene: TRBJ2-3; clone size: .; CDR3 DNA: TGTGCCATCAGTGAGGGGCAGGTTCGCACAGATACGCAGTATTTT; CDR3 protein: CAISEGQVRTDTQYF
D gene: .; V gene: TRBV5-4; J gene: TRBJ2-7; clone size: .; CDR3 DNA: TGTGCCAGCAGCTTGGATCGGGGAGGCCCCGGCGAGCAGTACTTC; CDR3 protein: CASSLDRGGPGEQYF
D gene: TRBD1; V gene: TRBV4-3; J gene: TRBJ1-2; clone size: .; CDR3 DNA: TGCGCCAGCAGCCAAGGGGCAGGGGGCAGGGATGGCTACACCTTC; CDR3 protein: CASSQGAGGRDGYTF